What follows describes a single TCR beta chain. Assay: immunoSEQ multiplex PCR; the TCRdb copy retains only in-frame clones and omits some. The sample lists over 55,000 clones; 87% were seen once. This entry comes from a study of T cell changes during pregnancy in multiple sclerosis. Germline loops: CDR1 ENHRY, CDR2 SYGVKD. The trim removed 7 bases at V and 4 bases at J, leaving 7 bases unmatched. The CDR3 spans 14 residues. The rearrangement joins TRBV10-3 to TRBJ2-1, with 7 bases matching TRBD1. This TCR was recovered from a human donor whose cells served as feeder cells for cultures in a pregnancy study. The sample taken for sequencing was peripheral blood from another person, used as feeder cells. This CDR3 reads CAITGTAEYNEQFF. In nucleotides, the CDR3 is TGTGCCATCACCGGGACAGCAGAATACAATGAGCAGTTCTTC.